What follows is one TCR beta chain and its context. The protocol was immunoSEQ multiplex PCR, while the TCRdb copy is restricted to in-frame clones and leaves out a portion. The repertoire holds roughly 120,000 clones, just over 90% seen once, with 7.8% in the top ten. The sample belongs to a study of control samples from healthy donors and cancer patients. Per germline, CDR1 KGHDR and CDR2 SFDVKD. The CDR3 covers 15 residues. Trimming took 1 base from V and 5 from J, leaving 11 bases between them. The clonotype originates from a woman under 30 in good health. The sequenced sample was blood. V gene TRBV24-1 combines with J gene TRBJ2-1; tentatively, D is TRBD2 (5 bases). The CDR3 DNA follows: TGTGCCACCAGTGATTTTGGGCACGGGAACAATGAGCAGTTCTTC. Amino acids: CATSDFGHGNNEQFF.